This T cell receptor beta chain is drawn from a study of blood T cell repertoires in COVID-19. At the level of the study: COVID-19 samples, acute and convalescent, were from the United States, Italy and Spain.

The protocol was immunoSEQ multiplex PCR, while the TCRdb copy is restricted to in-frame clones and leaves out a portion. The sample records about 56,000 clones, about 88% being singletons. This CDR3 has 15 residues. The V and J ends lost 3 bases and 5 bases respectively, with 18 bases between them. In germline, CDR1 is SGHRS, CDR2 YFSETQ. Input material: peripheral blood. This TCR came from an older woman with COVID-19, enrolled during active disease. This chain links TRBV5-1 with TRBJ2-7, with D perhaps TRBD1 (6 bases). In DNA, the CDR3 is TGCGCCAGCAGCTCCACGTCGGGACAAAACAACGAGCAGTACTTC. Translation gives CASSSTSGQNNEQYF.